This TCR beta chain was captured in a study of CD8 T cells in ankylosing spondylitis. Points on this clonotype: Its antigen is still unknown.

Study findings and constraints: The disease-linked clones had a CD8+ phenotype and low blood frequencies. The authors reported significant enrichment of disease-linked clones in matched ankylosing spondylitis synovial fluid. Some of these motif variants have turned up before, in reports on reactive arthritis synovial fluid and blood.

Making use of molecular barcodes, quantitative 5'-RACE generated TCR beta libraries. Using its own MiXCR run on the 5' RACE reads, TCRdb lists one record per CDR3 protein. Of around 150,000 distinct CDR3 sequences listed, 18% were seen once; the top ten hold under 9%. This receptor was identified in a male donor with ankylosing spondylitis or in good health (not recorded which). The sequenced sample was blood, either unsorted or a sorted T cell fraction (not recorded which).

The CDR3 sequence is CATSDRITSGAPTDTQYF. The CDR3 nucleotides are TGTGCCACCAGTGACCGTATTACTAGCGGAGCCCCCACAGATACGCAGTATTTT. The V gene is TRBV24-1, the J gene TRBJ2-3; TRBD2 agrees at 8 bases. Germline loops: CDR1 KGHDR, CDR2 SFDVKD. The CDR3 has 18 residues. J lost 2 bases, V lost 4 bases, and 13 bases had no gene match.